The 18 T cell receptor beta chains below come from one sample, sequenced in a study of blood T cell repertoires in COVID-19. Sequencing used immunoSEQ multiplex PCR; TCRdb keeps in-frame clones, though not all of them. The sample shows 150,000 to 200,000 clones, about 89% of them seen only once. The sample taken for sequencing was peripheral blood. Receptor source: an older man with acute or convalescent COVID-19.

This chain uses TRBV5-1 with TRBJ2-7; tentatively, D is TRBD1 (5 bases). The CDR3 is 15 amino acids. Trimming cost V 0 bases and J 3 bases, with 13 bases left between them. The germline CDR1 and CDR2 sequences are SGHRS and YFSETQ. Here the CDR3 reads CASSLGEGAHYEQYF. The CDR3 region has the DNA TGCGCCAGCAGCTTGGGTGAAGGGGCGCACTACGAGCAGTACTTC.

This sequence joins TRBV6-2 or TRBV6-3 and TRBJ1-1, with D unclear. Per germline, CDR1 MNHEY and CDR2 SVGEGT. CDR3 length: 13 amino acids. Trimming removed 3 bases at V and 2 bases at J, with 7 bases between. The CDR3 sequence is CASSYQANTEAFF. The CDR3 DNA is TGTGCCAGCAGTTATCAGGCAAACACTGAAGCTTTCTTT.

This chain connects TRBV6-5 to TRBJ1-2; 7 bases line up with TRBD1. The germline V gene encodes CDR1 MNHEY and CDR2 SVGAGI. Trimming at V came to 6 bases and at J to 7 bases, leaving 14 bases not matched to a gene. The CDR3 totals 15 residues. CDR3 residues: CASREGQLATGGYTF. The CDR3 nucleotides read TGTGCCAGCAGAGAGGGACAGCTCGCCACCGGTGGCTACACCTTC.

V and J are TRBV5-1 and TRBJ1-1; 8 bases are shared with TRBD1. The CDR3 runs to 14 residues. Germline CDR1 and CDR2: SGHRS and YFSETQ. V lost 3 bases to trimming and J lost 0 bases; unmatched junction nucleotides: 1. The CDR3 sequence is CASSWTGLNTEAFF. The CDR3 bases are TGCGCCAGCAGCTGGACAGGGCTGAACACTGAAGCTTTCTTT.

The chain uses TRBV4-2 and TRBJ1-5; D is undetermined. The CDR3 runs to 15 residues. Germline V gene data show CDR1 as LGHNA and CDR2 as YNFKEQ. V was trimmed by 11 bases and J by 2 bases, leaving 19 bases between them. In nucleotides, the CDR3 is TGTGCCCTCTGCATCCCCCTCAACTGCAATCAGCCCCAGCATTTT. It yields the protein CALCIPLNCNQPQHF.

The rearrangement links TRBV29-1 to TRBJ1-2; the match to TRBD1 covers 8 bases. Losses at the gene ends were 7 bases for V and 7 bases for J; bases not matched to a gene: 5. The germline gives CDR1 SQVTM, CDR2 ANQGSEA. This CDR3 comprises 11 residues. CDR3 sequence: CSAGTGGGYTF. The CDR3 DNA sequence: TGCAGCGCCGGGACAGGCGGTGGCTACACCTTC.

This clone appeared a few times. This chain joins TRBV6-5 and TRBJ1-2; 8 bases map to TRBD1. The CDR3 has 13 residues. Germline loops: CDR1 MNHEY, CDR2 SVGAGI. Losses at the gene ends were 6 bases for V and 6 bases for J; bases not matched to a gene: 6. CDR3 in amino acids: CASRDRAAHGYTF. In nucleotides, the CDR3 is TGTGCCAGCAGGGACAGGGCTGCGCATGGCTACACCTTC.

The V call is TRBV7-2, the J call TRBJ2-1; 11 positions agree with TRBD2. J lost 4 bases, V lost 2 bases, and 7 bases had no gene match. The CDR3 extends over 17 amino acids. Germline assignment: CDR1 SGHTA and CDR2 FQGNSA. Written as DNA, the CDR3 is TGTGCCAGCAGCTTATGGTCTAGCGGGGGGTTTTACAATGAGCAGTTCTTC. Encoded protein: CASSLWSSGGFYNEQFF.

This chain joins TRBV30 and TRBJ1-4; no firm D call. Germline V gives CDR1 GTSNPN, CDR2 SVGIG (reference sequence). CDR3 length: 13 residues. Trimming removed 6 bases at V and 0 bases at J, with 8 bases between. CDR3 sequence (DNA): TGTGCCTGTCCCCAGACAACTAATGAAAAACTGTTTTTT. This gives the protein CACPQTTNEKLFF.

J is TRBJ2-1 and V is TRBV29-1; D not resolved. Germline V gene lookup returns CDR1 SQVTM and CDR2 ANQGSEA. The V gene lost 6 bases and the J gene lost 6 bases, with 6 bases spanning the gap. There are 10 residues in the CDR3. The DNA for the CDR3 is TGCAGCGTCTACAGCAATGAGCAGTTCTTC. It is translated as CSVYSNEQFF.

V and J are TRBV7-2 and TRBJ2-7; TRBD1 aligns across 7 bases. V dropped 6 bases and J dropped 2; count of bases not matched to a gene: 7. The CDR3 is 14 residues long. CDR1 and CDR2 (germline): SGHTA, FQGNSA. The chain's CDR3 is CASSGWDSTYEQYF. The CDR3 DNA follows: TGTGCCAGCAGTGGTTGGGACAGTACCTACGAGCAGTACTTC.

The chain combines TRBV20-1 with TRBJ2-1; no clear D. Trimming stripped 5 bases from V and 9 bases from J, with 8 bases between. Germline V gene sequence: CDR1 DFQATT, CDR2 SNEGSKA (reference sequence). The CDR3 has 10 residues. The CDR3 protein is CSARVVEQFF. The CDR3 bases are TGCAGTGCTCGGGTAGTTGAGCAGTTCTTC.

The V and J genes are TRBV19 and TRBJ2-6; 8 nucleotides align to TRBD1. Germline-derived CDR1 and CDR2 are LNHDA and SQIVND (reference sequence). This CDR3 contains 15 residues. V shed 5 bases, J shed 2 bases, and the junction held 2 bases outside the gene matches. The CDR3 region is CASSSRGPGANVLTF. The CDR3 bases are TGTGCCAGTAGTTCCAGGGGGCCTGGGGCCAACGTCCTGACTTTC.

The chain joins TRBV11-3 to TRBJ2-1, with TRBD2 matching 7 bases. The J segment lost 8 bases and the V segment lost 5 bases, leaving 18 bases of the junction unmatched. This CDR3 has 17 amino acids. Germline CDR1 SGHNT, CDR2 YENEEA. The chain's CDR3 is CASSRASVGGPWDEQFF. CDR3 bases: TGTGCCAGCAGCCGGGCCTCGGTGGGAGGGCCCTGGGATGAGCAGTTCTTC.

The rearrangement uses TRBV28 and TRBJ1-5; a possible D gene is TRBD1 (5 bases). The V and J ends lost 7 bases and 5 bases respectively, with 21 bases between them. Germline CDR1 and CDR2: MDHEN and SYDVKM. The length of the CDR3 is 16 residues. CDR3 loop: CASTPGSGGSHQPQHF. The CDR3 DNA is TGTGCCAGCACCCCTGGGTCGGGGGGGTCTCATCAGCCCCAGCATTTT.

The chain combines TRBV21-1 with TRBJ2-7; the listed D gene, TRBD1, was not tested against the DNA. TRBV21-1 is flagged as a pseudogene. This CDR3 region has 19 residues. CDR3 sequence: CASTPGRDRDTVGPYEQYF. CDR3 in DNA: TGTGCCAGCACCCCCGGGAGGGACAGGGATACGGTTGGGCCCTACGAGCAGTACTTC.

Here the CDR3 reads CASRRGDYGYTF. CDR3 DNA sequence: TGTGCCAGCAGGCGGGGGGACTATGGCTACACCTTC. This chain joins TRBV6-6 and TRBJ1-2; a possible D gene is TRBD1 (5 bases). Germline-derived CDR1 and CDR2 are MNHNY and SVGAGI (reference sequence). Between the trimmed V and J ends, which lost 6 bases and 3 bases, there was a span of 8 bases. The CDR3 spans 12 residues.

This chain uses TRBV5-1 with TRBJ1-4; TRBD1 matches 7 bases. The CDR3 runs to 15 residues. Looked up from germline, CDR1 is SGHRS and CDR2 is YFSETQ. Unmatched junction bases numbered 11, after V lost 4 bases and J lost 8 bases. CDR3 amino acids: CASSRQGLDEEKLFF. As DNA, the CDR3 is TGCGCCAGCAGCCGACAGGGTCTGGACGAAGAAAAACTGTTTTTT.